This TCR beta chain was profiled in a study of neoadjuvant nivolumab and ipilimumab in lung cancer. This clone was observed a single time. Assay used: immunoSEQ multiplex PCR; TCRdb lists only in-frame clones, some missing. The table has roughly 13,000 clones, approximately 96% seen once; the top ten hold around 2.3%. The CDR3 has 15 residues. Germline V gene data show CDR1 as SGHTA and CDR2 as FQGNSA. Trimming took off 0 bases at V and 5 bases at J, with 14 bases between the two ends. Here the sequenced sample was peripheral blood, taken after neoadjuvant nivolumab, alone or with ipilimumab, at or shortly before surgery. The rearrangement joins TRBV7-2 to TRBJ2-7; tentatively, D is TRBD2 (6 bases). This clonotype was sampled from an adult with non-small cell lung cancer. The CDR3: CASSLAGLDAHEQYF. The CDR3 nucleotides read TGTGCCAGCAGCTTAGCGGGACTGGATGCCCACGAGCAGTACTTC.